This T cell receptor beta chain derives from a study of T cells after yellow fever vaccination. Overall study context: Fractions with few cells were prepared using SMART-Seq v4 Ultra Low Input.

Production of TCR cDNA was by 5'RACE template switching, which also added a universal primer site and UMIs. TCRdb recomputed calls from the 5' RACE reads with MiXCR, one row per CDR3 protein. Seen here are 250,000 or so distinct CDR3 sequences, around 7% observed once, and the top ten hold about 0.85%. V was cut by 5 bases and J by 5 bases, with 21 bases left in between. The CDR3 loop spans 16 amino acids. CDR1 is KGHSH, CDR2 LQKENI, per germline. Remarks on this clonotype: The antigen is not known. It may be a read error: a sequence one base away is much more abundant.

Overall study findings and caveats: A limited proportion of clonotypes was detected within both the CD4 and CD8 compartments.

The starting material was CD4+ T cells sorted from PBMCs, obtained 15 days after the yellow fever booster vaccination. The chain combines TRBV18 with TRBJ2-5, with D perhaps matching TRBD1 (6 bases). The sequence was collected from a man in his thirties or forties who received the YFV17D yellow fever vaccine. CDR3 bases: TGTGCCAGCTCATCACGCGAACAGGGATGGAAGGAGACCCAGTACTTC. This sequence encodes CASSSREQGWKETQYF.